Below are 22 T cell receptor beta chains sequenced from a single sample in a study of neurological immune-mediated disorders. TCRdb fed the 5' RACE reads into MiXCR, producing one record per CDR3 protein. The data show 50,000 to 55,000 distinct CDR3 sequences, with around 4% seen just once and 6.5% held by the top ten. Sequencing was performed on PBMCs. The receptors shown here come from a man aged 60 to 69 with multiple sclerosis.

This clonotype showed up many times. The V and J genes are TRBV4-1 and TRBJ1-2; possibly TRBD1 for D (5 bases). Germline lookup yields CDR1 MGHRA and CDR2 YSYEKL. Trimming took 4 bases from V and 7 from J, leaving 13 bases between them. The CDR3 covers 13 residues. The CDR3 nucleotides are TGCGCCAGCAGCCCCCAGGGTTACCGTGGCTACACCTTC. The encoded protein is CASSPQGYRGYTF.

This clonotype was recorded at least ten times. The chain uses TRBV5-8 and TRBJ2-1; D unclear. The CDR3 is 12 residues long. V lost 1 base and J lost 6, with 5 bases in between. Germline V gene sequence: CDR1 SGHTS, CDR2 YDEGEE. The CDR3 spells CASSLRPNEQFF. In DNA, the CDR3 is TGTGCCAGCAGCTTGAGACCCAATGAGCAGTTCTTC.

This clonotype was counted at least ten times. J is TRBJ2-1 and V is TRBV20-1, with D possibly being TRBD2 (6 bases). In germline, CDR1 is DFQATT, CDR2 SNEGSKA (reference sequence). Trimming stripped 6 bases from V and 3 bases from J, with 15 bases between. The CDR3 is made up of 14 amino acids. In DNA form, the CDR3 reads TGCAGTGCCCCCGGGACGGGAGACTACAATGAGCAGTTCTTC. This sequence encodes CSAPGTGDYNEQFF.

This clonotype was found a few times. This chain links TRBV18 with TRBJ1-5; no clear D gene. Trimming left V 0 bases short and J 5 bases short, with 2 bases between. Looked up from germline, CDR1 is KGHSH and CDR2 is LQKENI. This CDR3 comprises 12 residues. The CDR3 DNA reads TGTGCCAGCTCACCACCGGATCAGCCCCAGCATTTT. The encoded protein is CASSPPDQPQHF.

This clonotype was detected ten times or more. Just one base apart from a much larger clone, this may be a read error. The chain employs TRBV10-3 and TRBJ2-3; D not certain. This CDR3 region has 13 residues. Germline assignment: CDR1 ENHRY and CDR2 SYGVKD. The ends were cut back, 3 bases at V and 7 bases at J, with 11 bases in the middle. The CDR3 region is CAISDPLWNTQYF. In DNA form, the CDR3 reads TGTGCCATCAGTGATCCTCTGTGGAATACGCAGTATTTT.

This clonotype has at least ten counts. The chain combines TRBV15 with TRBJ1-5; perhaps TRBD1 as D (5 bases). V lost 5 bases and J lost 2, with 13 bases in between. The CDR3 has 15 residues. Germline loops: CDR1 LNHNV, CDR2 YYDKDF (reference sequence). CDR3 sequence reads: CATSLGPGGNQPQHF. For the CDR3, the DNA is TGTGCCACCAGCCTGGGGCCGGGGGGCAATCAGCCCCAGCATTTT.

Only a few counts were recorded for this clonotype. The J gene is TRBJ2-3, the V gene TRBV20-1; D remains unclear. This CDR3 comprises 16 residues. V lost 8 bases and J lost 3, with 24 bases in between. CDR1 is DFQATT, CDR2 SNEGSKA, per germline (reference sequence). As DNA, the CDR3 is TGCAGTCTCATAAAGGGTCTATGGCCGGGTACAGATACGCAGTATTTT. Translated: CSLIKGLWPGTDTQYF.

This clonotype was seen repeatedly, ten times or more. The CDR3 region is CSAPFPRAPSAEAFF. In DNA, the CDR3 is TGCAGTGCTCCATTTCCCCGGGCCCCCAGCGCTGAAGCTTTCTTT. The V and J genes are TRBV20-1 and TRBJ1-1; the D is unclear. V was cut by 5 bases and J by 6 bases, with 22 bases left in between. The germline gives CDR1 DFQATT, CDR2 SNEGSKA (reference sequence). This CDR3 is 15 amino acids long.

This clonotype was detected ten times or more. The gene calls are TRBV5-1 and TRBJ2-5; perhaps TRBD2 as D (5 bases). Trimming took off 3 bases at V and 4 bases at J, with 10 bases between the two ends. This CDR3 has 13 residues. Germline V CDR1 and CDR2: SGHRS, YFSETQ. The CDR3 region has the DNA TGCGCCAGCAGCTATAAAGGAGGAGAGACCCAGTACTTC. Its protein product is CASSYKGGETQYF. Full variable domain (outside the CDR3, taken from reference TRBV5-1 and TRBJ2-5): KAGVTQTPRYLIKTRGQQVTLSCSPISGHRSVSWYQQTPGQGLQFLFEYFSETQRNKGNFPGRFSGRQFSNSRSEMNVSTLELGDSALYLCASSYKGGETQYFGPGTRLLVL.

This clonotype came up a few times. The V call is TRBV11-3, the J call TRBJ2-1; D gene ambiguous. Germline V gene data show CDR1 as SGHNT and CDR2 as YENEEA. The V end was cut by 5 bases, the J end by 5 bases, with 13 bases between. The CDR3 covers 14 residues. CDR3 DNA sequence: TGTGCCAGCAGCCCGTCGGCAGCACACAATGAGCAGTTCTTC. Its protein is CASSPSAAHNEQFF.

This clonotype showed up many times. This chain links TRBV7-6 with TRBJ2-2, with D tentatively TRBD2 (6 bases). This CDR3 is 14 amino acids long. Trimming stripped 1 base from V and 7 bases from J, with 10 bases between. Per the germline V gene, CDR1 is SGHVS and CDR2 is FNYEAQ. CDR3: CASSLVGGHGELFF. CDR3 nucleotides: TGTGCCAGCAGCTTAGTCGGGGGTCACGGGGAGCTGTTTTTT.

The V and J genes are TRBV10-3 and TRBJ1-1; D is unclear. Germline assignment: CDR1 ENHRY and CDR2 SYGVKD. The CDR3 spans 12 residues. V lost 4 bases and J 8 bases, leaving 11 bases between the germline ends. The CDR3 coding sequence is TGTGCCATCAGTGCCACCGAGATGGAAGCTTTCTTT. Translated: CAISATEMEAFF.

This clonotype has ten or more counts. This chain joins TRBV6-2 or TRBV6-3 and TRBJ1-4, with D tentatively TRBD1 (6 bases). The V and J ends lost 5 bases and 8 bases respectively, with 21 bases between them. Germline V gene data show CDR1 as MNHEY and CDR2 as SVGEGT. The CDR3 is 16 residues long. CDR3 residues: CASSRISRGPGEKLFF. The DNA for the CDR3 is TGTGCCAGCAGTCGGATAAGTCGGGGGCCAGGCGAAAAACTGTTTTTT.

The CDR3 DNA is TGTGCCAGCAGTTGGCGACTAGCGGGGGGCTCGGTCACAGATACGCAGTATTTT. The encoded protein is CASSWRLAGGSVTDTQYF. This sequence joins TRBV27 and TRBJ2-3; 13 bases map to TRBD2. V was pared by 4 bases and J by 2 bases, with 9 bases of the junction left unmatched. Germline V gene lookup returns CDR1 MNHEY and CDR2 SMNVEV (reference sequence). The CDR3 has 18 residues.

In this sample, this clonotype turned up many times. This rearrangement joins TRBV27 to TRBJ1-1; 9 nucleotides align to TRBD1. With 3 bases clipped from V and 5 bases from J, the junction kept 16 bases outside the gene matches. The CDR3 length is 18 residues. Per the germline V gene, CDR1 is MNHEY and CDR2 is SMNVEV (reference sequence). The CDR3 DNA is TGTGCCAGCAGTTTGAACTCCAGGGACAGGGAGTCAAGGACTGAAGCTTTCTTT. It specifies CASSLNSRDRESRTEAFF.

This clonotype came up many times. The rearrangement links TRBV5-1 to TRBJ1-1; the D is unclear. V dropped 0 bases and J dropped 7 bases, with 13 bases sitting between them. Germline V gene lookup returns CDR1 SGHRS and CDR2 YFSETQ. The CDR3 has 14 amino acids. The CDR3 reads CASSLGGPRSEAFF. The DNA of the CDR3 is TGCGCCAGCAGCTTGGGTGGCCCGCGGAGTGAAGCTTTCTTT.

This clonotype was counted ten times or more. The gene calls are TRBV20-1 and TRBJ2-7; TRBD1 is a possible D gene (5 bases). CDR3 length equals 13 residues. CDR1 and CDR2 from the germline V gene are DFQATT and SNEGSKA (reference sequence). V was cut by 6 bases and J by 3 bases, with 15 bases left in between. The CDR3 bases are TGCAGTGCAAAGGGGTCCGCGGACTACGAGCAGTACTTC. Its protein product is CSAKGSADYEQYF.

Ten or more counts support this clonotype. CDR3 region: CASRSSWVAGTLLYNEQFF. DNA of the CDR3: TGTGCCAGCAGATCTTCGTGGGTAGCGGGAACCCTCCTATACAATGAGCAGTTCTTC. The rearrangement uses TRBV6-5 and TRBJ2-1, with 8 bases identical to TRBD2. V dropped 6 bases and J dropped 4; count of bases not matched to a gene: 20. CDR3 size: 19 residues. Germline CDR1 reads MNHEY; CDR2 reads SVGAGI.

This clonotype has a handful of counts. This may arise from a read error, as a much more abundant clone is one base away. The rearrangement joins TRBV20-1 to TRBJ2-4, with D possibly TRBD1 on 5 matching bases. CDR3 length equals 13 residues. V was trimmed by 7 bases and J by 10 bases, leaving 20 bases between them. Germline assignment: CDR1 DFQATT and CDR2 SNEGSKA (reference sequence). This CDR3 reads CSVPFQGAEIQYF. As DNA, the CDR3 is TGCAGTGTCCCCTTCCAGGGTGCAGAAATTCAGTACTTC.

This clonotype was observed many times. This sequence joins TRBV10-3 and TRBJ2-7; D unclear. Germline V gene data show CDR1 as ENHRY and CDR2 as SYGVKD. V lost 5 bases, J lost 3 bases, and 5 bases lay in between. The CDR3 consists of 11 residues. The CDR3 nucleotides are TGTGCCATCAGTCAGAACTACGAGCAGTACTTC. Protein product: CAISQNYEQYF.

This clonotype was detected many times. V gene TRBV12-3 or TRBV12-4 combines with J gene TRBJ2-3; D may correspond to TRBD1 or TRBD2 (5 bases each). With 9 bases removed from V and 2 bases from J, the gap between germline ends came to 24 bases. The CDR3 consists of 17 residues. The CDR3 DNA is TGTGCCAGAACTCTTCGGGACCGAATACTATTCACAGATACGCAGTATTTT. Translating it yields CARTLRDRILFTDTQYF.

The table lists this clonotype with many counts. V and J are TRBV12-3 or TRBV12-4 and TRBJ1-4, with D uncertain. With 7 bases removed from V and 5 bases from J, the gap between germline ends came to 11 bases. The CDR3 spans 13 residues. The CDR3 region is CASTTDSNEKLFF. CDR3 DNA: TGTGCCAGCACAACGGACTCAAATGAAAAACTGTTTTTT.